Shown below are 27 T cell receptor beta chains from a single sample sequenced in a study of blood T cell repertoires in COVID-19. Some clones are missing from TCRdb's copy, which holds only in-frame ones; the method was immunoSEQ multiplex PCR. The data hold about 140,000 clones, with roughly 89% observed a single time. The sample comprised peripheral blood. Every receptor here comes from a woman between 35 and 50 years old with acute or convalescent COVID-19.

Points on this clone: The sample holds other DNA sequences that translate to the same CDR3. The CDR3 coding sequence is TGCGCCAGCAGCCCAGGACAGGGGAACTATGGCTACACCTTC. This sequence encodes CASSPGQGNYGYTF. V is TRBV5-1 and J is TRBJ1-2; 9 bases align to TRBD1. This CDR3 has 14 residues. J was trimmed by 2 bases and V by 4 bases; bases with no gene match: 3. The germline V gene has CDR1 SGHRS and CDR2 YFSETQ.

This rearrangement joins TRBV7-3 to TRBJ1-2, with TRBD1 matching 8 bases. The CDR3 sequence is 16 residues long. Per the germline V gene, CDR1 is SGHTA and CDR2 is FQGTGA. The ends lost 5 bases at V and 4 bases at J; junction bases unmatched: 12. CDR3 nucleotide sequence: TGTGCCAGCAGCCCCCAGGCAGGGGGCGAGGTCTATGGCTACACCTTC. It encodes CASSPQAGGEVYGYTF.

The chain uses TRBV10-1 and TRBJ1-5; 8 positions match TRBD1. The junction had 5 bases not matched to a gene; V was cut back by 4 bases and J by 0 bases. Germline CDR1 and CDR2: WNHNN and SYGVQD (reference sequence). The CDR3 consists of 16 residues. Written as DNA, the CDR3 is TGCGCCAGCAGTGTTGCAGGGGGCAATAGCAATCAGCCCCAGCATTTT. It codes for CASSVAGGNSNQPQHF.

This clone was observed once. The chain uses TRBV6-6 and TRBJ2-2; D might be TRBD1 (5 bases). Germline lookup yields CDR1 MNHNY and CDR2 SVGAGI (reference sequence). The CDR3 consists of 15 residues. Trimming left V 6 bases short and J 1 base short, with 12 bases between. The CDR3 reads CASRTSQENTGELFF. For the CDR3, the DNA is TGTGCCAGCAGAACCTCACAGGAGAACACCGGGGAGCTGTTTTTT.

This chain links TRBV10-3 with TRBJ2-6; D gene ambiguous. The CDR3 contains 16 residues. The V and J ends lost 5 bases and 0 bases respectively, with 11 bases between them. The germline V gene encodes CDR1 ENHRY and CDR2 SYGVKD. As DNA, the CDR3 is TGTGCCATCAGTTTCGGTCAGGTCTCTGGGGCCAACGTCCTGACTTTC. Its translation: CAISFGQVSGANVLTF.

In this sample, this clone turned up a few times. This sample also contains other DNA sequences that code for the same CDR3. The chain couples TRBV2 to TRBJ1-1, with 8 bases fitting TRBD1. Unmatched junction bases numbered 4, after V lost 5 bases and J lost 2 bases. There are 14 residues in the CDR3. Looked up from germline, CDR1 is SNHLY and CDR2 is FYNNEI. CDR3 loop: CASSLGQGNTEAFF. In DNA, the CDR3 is TGTGCCAGCAGTCTAGGACAGGGCAACACTGAAGCTTTCTTT.

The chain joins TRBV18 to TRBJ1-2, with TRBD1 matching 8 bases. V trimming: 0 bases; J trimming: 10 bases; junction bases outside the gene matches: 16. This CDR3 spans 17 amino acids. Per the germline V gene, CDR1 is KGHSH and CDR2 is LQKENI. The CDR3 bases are TGTGCCAGCTCACCACCCAAGAGACAGGGGAAATCGGCGGACTACACCTTC. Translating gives CASSPPKRQGKSADYTF.

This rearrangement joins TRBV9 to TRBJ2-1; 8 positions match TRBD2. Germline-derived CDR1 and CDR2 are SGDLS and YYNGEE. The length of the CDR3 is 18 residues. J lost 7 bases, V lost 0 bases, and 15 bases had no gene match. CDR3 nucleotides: TGTGCCAGCAGCGTAGATCCGGAACTTGGCGGGACTAGGAATGAGCAGTTCTTC. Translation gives CASSVDPELGGTRNEQFF.

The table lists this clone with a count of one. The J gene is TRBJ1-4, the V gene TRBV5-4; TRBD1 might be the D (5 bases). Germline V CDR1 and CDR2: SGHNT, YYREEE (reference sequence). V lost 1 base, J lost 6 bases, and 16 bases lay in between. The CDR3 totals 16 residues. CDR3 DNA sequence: TGTGCCAGCAGCTTGTTTTCAGGTGGGGCGGATGAAAAACTGTTTTTT. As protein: CASSLFSGGADEKLFF.

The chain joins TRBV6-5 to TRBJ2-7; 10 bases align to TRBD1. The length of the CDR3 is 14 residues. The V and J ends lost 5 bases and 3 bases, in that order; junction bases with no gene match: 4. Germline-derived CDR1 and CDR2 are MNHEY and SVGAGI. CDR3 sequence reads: CASSPGTGVYEQYF. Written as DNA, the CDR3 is TGTGCCAGCAGTCCCGGGACAGGGGTCTACGAGCAGTACTTC.

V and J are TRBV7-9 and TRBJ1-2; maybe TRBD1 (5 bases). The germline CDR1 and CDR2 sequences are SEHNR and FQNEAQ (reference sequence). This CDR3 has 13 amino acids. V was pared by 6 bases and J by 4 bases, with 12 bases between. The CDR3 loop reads CASRRQSPYGYTF. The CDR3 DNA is TGTGCCAGCAGAAGACAGTCCCCCTATGGCTACACCTTC.

CDR3 nucleotides: TGTGCCAGCAGCTCCCTCGGGGAGGGAATGAACACTGAAGCTTTCTTT. This sequence encodes CASSSLGEGMNTEAFF. The chain links TRBV5-6 to TRBJ1-1; D gene uncertain. The V end lost 3 bases, the J end lost 0 bases, and 15 bases lay between the germline ends. The CDR3 loop spans 16 amino acids. Per the germline V gene, CDR1 is SGHDT and CDR2 is YYEEEE.

CDR3 DNA sequence: TGTGCCAGCAGCCTTCGGACGGGGAGCGGAGATACGCAGTATTTT. Translated, it gives CASSLRTGSGDTQYF. The rearrangement joins TRBV11-2 to TRBJ2-3; perhaps TRBD2 as D (5 bases). The CDR3 extends over 15 amino acids. Trimming took 5 bases from V and 5 from J, leaving 17 bases between them. The V gene's germline CDR1 is SGHAT and CDR2 FQNNGV.

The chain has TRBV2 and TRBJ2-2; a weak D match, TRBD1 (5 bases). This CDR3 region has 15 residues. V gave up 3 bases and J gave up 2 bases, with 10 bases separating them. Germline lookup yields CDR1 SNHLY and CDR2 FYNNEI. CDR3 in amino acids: CASSELGVNTGELFF. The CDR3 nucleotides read TGTGCCAGCAGTGAGCTAGGGGTAAACACCGGGGAGCTGTTTTTT.

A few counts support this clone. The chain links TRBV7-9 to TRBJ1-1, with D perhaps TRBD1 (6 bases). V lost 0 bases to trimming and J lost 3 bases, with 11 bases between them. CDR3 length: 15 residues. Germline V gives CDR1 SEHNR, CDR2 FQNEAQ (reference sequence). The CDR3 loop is CASSLAVRTDTEAFF. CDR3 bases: TGTGCCAGCAGCTTAGCTGTGAGGACAGACACTGAAGCTTTCTTT.

The CDR3 sequence is CASSLRYGGELFF. In nucleotides, the CDR3 is TGTGCCAGCAGCTTGCGGTACGGCGGGGAGCTGTTTTTT. This chain connects TRBV9 to TRBJ2-2, with no clear D. The V gene's germline CDR1 is SGDLS and CDR2 YYNGEE. V was pared by 4 bases and J by 7 bases, with 11 bases between. CDR3 length: 13 residues.

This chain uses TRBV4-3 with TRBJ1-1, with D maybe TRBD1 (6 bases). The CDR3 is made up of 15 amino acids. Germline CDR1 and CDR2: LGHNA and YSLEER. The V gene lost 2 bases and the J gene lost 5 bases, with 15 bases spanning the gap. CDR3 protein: CASSQSRGALTEAFF. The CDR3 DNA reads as TGCGCCAGCAGCCAATCACGGGGGGCCCTAACTGAAGCTTTCTTT.

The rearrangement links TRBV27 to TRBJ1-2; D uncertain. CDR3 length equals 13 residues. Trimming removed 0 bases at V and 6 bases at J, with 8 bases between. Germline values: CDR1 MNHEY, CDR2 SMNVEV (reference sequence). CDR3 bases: TGTGCCAGCAGTTTATCGGAGTGGAATGGCTACACCTTC. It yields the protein CASSLSEWNGYTF.

CDR3 nucleotide sequence: TGTGCCAGCAGCACACTACCTCCTAGCGGGAGCAATTCCTACGAGCAGTACTTC. Translating it yields CASSTLPPSGSNSYEQYF. The chain joins TRBV7-2 to TRBJ2-7; 10 bases map to TRBD2. V lost 5 bases and J lost 1; bases outside the gene matches: 14. This CDR3 is built from 18 residues. The germline CDR1 and CDR2 sequences are SGHTA and FQGNSA.

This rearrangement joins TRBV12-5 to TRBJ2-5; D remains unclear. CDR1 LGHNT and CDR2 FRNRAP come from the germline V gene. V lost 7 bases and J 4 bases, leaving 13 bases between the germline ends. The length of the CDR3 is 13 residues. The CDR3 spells CASAWAGGETQYF. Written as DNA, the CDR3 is TGTGCTAGTGCCTGGGCAGGTGGAGAGACCCAGTACTTC.

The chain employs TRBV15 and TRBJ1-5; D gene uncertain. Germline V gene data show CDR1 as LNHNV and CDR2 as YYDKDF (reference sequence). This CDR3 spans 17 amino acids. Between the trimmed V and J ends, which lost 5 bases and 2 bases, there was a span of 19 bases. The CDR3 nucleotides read TGTGCCACCAGCCCTAGAGGGTGGGGAGTAGGCAATCAGCCCCAGCATTTT. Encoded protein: CATSPRGWGVGNQPQHF.

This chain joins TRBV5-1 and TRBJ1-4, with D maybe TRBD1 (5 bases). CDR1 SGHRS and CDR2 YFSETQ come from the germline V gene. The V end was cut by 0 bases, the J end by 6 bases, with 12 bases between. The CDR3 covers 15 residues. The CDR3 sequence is CASSLAAGHDEKLFF. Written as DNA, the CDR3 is TGCGCCAGCAGCTTGGCCGCGGGGCACGATGAAAAACTGTTTTTT.

CDR3 sequence: CASSPDREVLDEQFF. The CDR3 DNA reads as TGCGCCAGCAGCCCGGACAGGGAGGTTCTCGATGAGCAGTTCTTC. The J gene is TRBJ2-1, the V gene TRBV5-1, with TRBD1 matching over 8 bases. The CDR3 has 15 amino acids. Germline-derived CDR1 and CDR2 are SGHRS and YFSETQ. V trimming: 4 bases; J trimming: 8 bases; junction bases outside the gene matches: 11.

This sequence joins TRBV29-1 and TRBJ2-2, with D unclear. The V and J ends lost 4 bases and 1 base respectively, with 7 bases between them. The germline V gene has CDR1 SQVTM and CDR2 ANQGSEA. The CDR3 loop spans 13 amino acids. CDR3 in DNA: TGCAGCGTTGCTATGGTGAACACCGGGGAGCTGTTTTTT. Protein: CSVAMVNTGELFF.

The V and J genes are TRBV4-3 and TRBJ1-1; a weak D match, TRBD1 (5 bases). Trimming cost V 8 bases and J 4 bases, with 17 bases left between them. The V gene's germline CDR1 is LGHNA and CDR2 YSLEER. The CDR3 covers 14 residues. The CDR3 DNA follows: TGCGCCAGCGCGAAAAGGGGCGTGGGCACTGAAGCTTTCTTT. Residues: CASAKRGVGTEAFF.

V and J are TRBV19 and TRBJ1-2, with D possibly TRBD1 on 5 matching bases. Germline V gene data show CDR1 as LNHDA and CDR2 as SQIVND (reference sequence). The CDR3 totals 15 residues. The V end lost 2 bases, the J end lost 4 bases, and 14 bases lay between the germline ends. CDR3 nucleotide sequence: TGTGCCAGTAGTATACCTAGGGGCGCTCCCTATGGCTACACCTTC. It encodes CASSIPRGAPYGYTF.

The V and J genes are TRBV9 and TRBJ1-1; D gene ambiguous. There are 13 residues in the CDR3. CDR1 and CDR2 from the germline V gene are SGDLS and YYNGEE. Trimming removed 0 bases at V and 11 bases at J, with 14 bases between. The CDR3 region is CASSVATTGGAFF. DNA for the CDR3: TGTGCCAGCAGCGTAGCTACCACCGGCGGGGCTTTCTTT.